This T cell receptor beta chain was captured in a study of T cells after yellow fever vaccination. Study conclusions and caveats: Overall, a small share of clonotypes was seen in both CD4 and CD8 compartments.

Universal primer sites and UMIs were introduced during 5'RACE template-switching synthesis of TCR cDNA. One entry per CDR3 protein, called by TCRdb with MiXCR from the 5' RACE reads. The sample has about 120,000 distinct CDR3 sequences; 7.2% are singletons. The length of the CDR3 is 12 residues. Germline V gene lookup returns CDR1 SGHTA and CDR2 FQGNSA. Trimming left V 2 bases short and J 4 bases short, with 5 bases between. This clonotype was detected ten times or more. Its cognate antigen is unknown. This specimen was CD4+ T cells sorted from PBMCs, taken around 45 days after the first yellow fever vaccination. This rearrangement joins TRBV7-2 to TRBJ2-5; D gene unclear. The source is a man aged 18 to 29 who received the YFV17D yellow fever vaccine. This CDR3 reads CASSLNRETQYF. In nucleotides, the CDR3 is TGTGCCAGCAGCTTAAACCGAGAGACCCAGTACTTC.